This T cell receptor beta chain was captured by sequencing in a study of cytomegalovirus exposure and HLA in healthy donors. Study-wide context: In an earlier analysis, almost 120 million unique TCR beta sequences were found from 200 million or so T cells. General study points: Earlier analysis found most TCR beta V segments productive about 90% or about 30% of the time. Some V segments could not be told apart, so they were left out, TRBV6-2 and TRBV6-3 among them.

Healthy individuals who donated bone marrow served as the donors. The length of the CDR3 is 14 residues. From germline, CDR1 is MDHEN and CDR2 SYDVKM. With 7 bases clipped from V and 2 bases from J, the junction kept 5 bases outside the gene matches. In the case of this clone: Its antigen is unidentified.

It was with 60 Vbeta and 13 Jbeta primers that the PCR ran. The assay was immunoSEQ multiplex PCR, and TCRdb's table has in-frame clones only and misses some. Of some 180,000 clones listed, around three quarters were seen once; the top ten hold 2% to 3%. Material: PBMCs. This clonotype was obtained from a woman aged 30 to 39 in good health and CMV-seropositive. This chain joins TRBV28 and TRBJ2-3, with 8 bases lining up with TRBD2. The DNA of the CDR3 is TGTGCCAGCAAGTTAGCGGGACCCACAGATACGCAGTATTTT. Its translation is CASKLAGPTDTQYF.